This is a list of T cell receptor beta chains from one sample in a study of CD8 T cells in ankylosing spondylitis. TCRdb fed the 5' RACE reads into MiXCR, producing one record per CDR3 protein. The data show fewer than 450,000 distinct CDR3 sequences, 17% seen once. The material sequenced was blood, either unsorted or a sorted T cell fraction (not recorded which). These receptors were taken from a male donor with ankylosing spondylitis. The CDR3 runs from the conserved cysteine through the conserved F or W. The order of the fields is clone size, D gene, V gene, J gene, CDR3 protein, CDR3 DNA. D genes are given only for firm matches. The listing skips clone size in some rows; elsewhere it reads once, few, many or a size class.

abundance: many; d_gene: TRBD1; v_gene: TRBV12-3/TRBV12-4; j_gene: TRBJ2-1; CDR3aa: CASSPRTGGNEQFF; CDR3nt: TGTGCCAGCAGTCCACGTACAGGGGGCAATGAGCAGTTCTTC
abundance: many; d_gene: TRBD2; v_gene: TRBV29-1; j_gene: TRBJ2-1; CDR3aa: CSVVPAGYYNEQFF; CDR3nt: TGCAGCGTTGTCCCAGCGGGGTACTACAATGAGCAGTTCTTC
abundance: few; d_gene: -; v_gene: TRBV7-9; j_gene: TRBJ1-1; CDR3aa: CASSLGQGGITEAFF; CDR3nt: TGTGCCAGCAGCTTAGGTCAGGGAGGGATCACTGAAGCTTTCTTT
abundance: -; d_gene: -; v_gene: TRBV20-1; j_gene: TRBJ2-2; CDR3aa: CSARAPTKNGELFF; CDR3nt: TGCAGTGCTAGAGCTCCCACAAAGAACGGGGAGCTGTTTTTT
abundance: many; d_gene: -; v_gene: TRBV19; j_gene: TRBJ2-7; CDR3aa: CASSIRTGRYEQYF; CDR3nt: TGTGCCAGTAGTATTCGAACAGGGCGGTACGAGCAGTACTTC
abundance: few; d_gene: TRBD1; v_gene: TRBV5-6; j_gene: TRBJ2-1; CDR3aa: CASSAGTGRGDNEQFF; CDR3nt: TGTGCCAGCAGCGCAGGGACAGGCCGGGGCGACAATGAGCAGTTCTTC
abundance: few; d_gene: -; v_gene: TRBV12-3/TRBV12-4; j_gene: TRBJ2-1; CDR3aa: CASRPYPELPSGNEQFF; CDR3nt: TGTGCCAGCAGACCCTACCCGGAGTTGCCCTCTGGGAATGAGCAGTTCTTC
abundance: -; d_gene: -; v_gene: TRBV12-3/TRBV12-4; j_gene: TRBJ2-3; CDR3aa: CASRLTLLGTQYF; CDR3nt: TGTGCCAGCAGACTAACCCTCCTAGGTACGCAGTATTTT
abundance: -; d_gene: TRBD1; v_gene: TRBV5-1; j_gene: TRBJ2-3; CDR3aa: CASSTGTGGADTQYF; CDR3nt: TGCGCCAGCAGCACCGGGACAGGGGGCGCAGATACGCAGTATTTT
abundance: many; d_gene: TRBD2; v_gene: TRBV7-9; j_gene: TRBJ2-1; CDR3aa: CASILSSGGEQFF; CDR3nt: TGTGCCAGCATCTTGTCTAGCGGGGGTGAGCAGTTCTTC
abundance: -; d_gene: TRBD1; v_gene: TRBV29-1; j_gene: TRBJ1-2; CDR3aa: CSVRGTGPSNYGYTF; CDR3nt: TGCAGCGTCAGAGGGACAGGGCCGTCAAACTATGGCTACACCTTC
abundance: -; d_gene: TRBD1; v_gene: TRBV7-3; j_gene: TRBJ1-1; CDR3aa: CASSETGGRTEAFF; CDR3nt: TGTGCCAGCAGCGAAACAGGGGGAAGGACTGAAGCTTTCTTT
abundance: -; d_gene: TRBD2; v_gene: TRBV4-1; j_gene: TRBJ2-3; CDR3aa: CASSRAGGPPDTQYF; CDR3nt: TGCGCCAGCAGCCGAGCGGGAGGGCCCCCAGATACGCAGTATTTT
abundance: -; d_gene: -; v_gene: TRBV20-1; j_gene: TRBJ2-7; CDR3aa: CSARAGTSSYEQYF; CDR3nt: TGCAGTGCTAGGGCCGGGACTTCCTCCTACGAGCAGTACTTC
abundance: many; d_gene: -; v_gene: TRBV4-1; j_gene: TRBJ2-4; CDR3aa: CASSQDHGLAKNIQYF; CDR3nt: TGCGCCAGCAGCCAAGACCACGGTCTAGCCAAAAACATTCAGTACTTC
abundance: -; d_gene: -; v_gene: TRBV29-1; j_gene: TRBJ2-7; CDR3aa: CSVEADWSHEQYF; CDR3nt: TGCAGCGTTGAAGCGGACTGGAGCCACGAGCAGTACTTC
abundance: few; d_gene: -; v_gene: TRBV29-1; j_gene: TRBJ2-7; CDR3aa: CSVVSPGTRPGEQYF; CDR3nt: TGCAGCGTTGTAAGTCCCGGGACAAGGCCGGGAGAGCAGTACTTC
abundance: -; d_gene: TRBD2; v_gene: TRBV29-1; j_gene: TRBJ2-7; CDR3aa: CSVGGGYEQYF; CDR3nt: TGCAGCGTGGGGGGGGGCTACGAGCAGTACTTC
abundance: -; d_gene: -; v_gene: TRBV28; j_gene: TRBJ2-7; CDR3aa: CASMVGRAPYEQYF; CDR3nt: TGTGCCAGCATGGTAGGCAGGGCCCCCTACGAGCAGTACTTC
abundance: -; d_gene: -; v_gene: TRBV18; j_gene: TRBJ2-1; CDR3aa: CASSPDFRGANEQFF; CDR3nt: TGTGCCAGCTCACCCGACTTTCGGGGTGCGAATGAGCAGTTCTTC
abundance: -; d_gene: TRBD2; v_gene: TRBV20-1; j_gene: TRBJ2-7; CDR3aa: CSARSASGPSYEQYF; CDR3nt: TGCAGTGCTAGAAGTGCTAGCGGCCCCTCCTACGAGCAGTACTTC
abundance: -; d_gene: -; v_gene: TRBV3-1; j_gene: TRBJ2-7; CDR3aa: CASRGTAKSYEQYF; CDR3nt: TGTGCCAGCAGAGGGACTGCTAAGTCCTACGAGCAGTACTTC
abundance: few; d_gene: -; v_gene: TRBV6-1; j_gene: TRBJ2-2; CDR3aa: CASSRKPLLYTGELFF; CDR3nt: TGTGCCAGCAGCCGTAAACCCCTCTTATACACCGGGGAGCTGTTTTTT
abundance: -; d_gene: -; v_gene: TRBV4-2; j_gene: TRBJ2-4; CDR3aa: CASSQELRLENIQYF; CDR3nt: TGTGCCAGCAGCCAAGAGCTACGACTAGAAAACATTCAGTACTTC
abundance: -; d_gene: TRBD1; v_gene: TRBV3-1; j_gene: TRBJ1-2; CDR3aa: CASSQVGQRYGYTF; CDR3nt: TGTGCCAGCAGCCAAGTGGGACAGCGCTATGGCTACACCTTC
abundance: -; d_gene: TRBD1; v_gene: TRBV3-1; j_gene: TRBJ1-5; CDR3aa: CASSPTGQSNQPQHF; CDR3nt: TGTGCCAGCAGCCCGACAGGGCAAAGCAATCAGCCCCAGCATTTT
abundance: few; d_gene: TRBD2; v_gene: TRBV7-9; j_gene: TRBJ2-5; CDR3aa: CASSWSPGLVGETQYF; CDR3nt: TGTGCCAGCAGCTGGTCCCCCGGACTAGTAGGAGAGACCCAGTACTTC
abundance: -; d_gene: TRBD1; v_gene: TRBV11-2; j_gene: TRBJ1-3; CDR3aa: CASSLVPGQGAFENTIYF; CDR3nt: TGTGCCAGCAGCTTAGTCCCGGGACAGGGGGCTTTTGAGAACACCATATATTTT
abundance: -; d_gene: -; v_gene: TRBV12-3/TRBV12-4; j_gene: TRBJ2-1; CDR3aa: CASIQEGLGPGSYNEQFF; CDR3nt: TGTGCCAGCATCCAAGAAGGGTTGGGGCCCGGATCCTACAATGAGCAGTTCTTC
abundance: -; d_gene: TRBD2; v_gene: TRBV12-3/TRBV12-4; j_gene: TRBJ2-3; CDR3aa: CASSLAGLALSTDTQYF; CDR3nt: TGTGCCAGCAGTTTAGCGGGACTAGCGCTAAGCACAGATACGCAGTATTTT
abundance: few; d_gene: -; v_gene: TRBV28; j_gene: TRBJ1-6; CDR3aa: CASSFRTSSSYNSPLHF; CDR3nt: TGTGCCAGCAGTTTTAGGACAAGTAGCTCCTATAATTCACCCCTCCACTTT
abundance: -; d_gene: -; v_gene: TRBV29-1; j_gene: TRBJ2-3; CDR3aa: CSVVRGMGTDTQYF; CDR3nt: TGCAGCGTTGTTCGGGGAATGGGCACAGATACGCAGTATTTT
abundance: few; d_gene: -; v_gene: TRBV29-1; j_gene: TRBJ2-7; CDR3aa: CSAGAGPYEQYF; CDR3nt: TGCAGCGCAGGCGCGGGACCCTACGAGCAGTACTTC
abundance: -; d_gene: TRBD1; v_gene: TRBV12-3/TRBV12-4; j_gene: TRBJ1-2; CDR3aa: CASSPRTGYSYGYTF; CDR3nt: TGTGCCAGCAGTCCCAGGACAGGGTATAGCTATGGCTACACCTTC
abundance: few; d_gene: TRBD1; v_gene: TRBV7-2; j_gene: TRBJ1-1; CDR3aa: CASSFTGQGTTEAFF; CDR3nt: TGTGCCAGCAGCTTTACGGGACAGGGTACCACTGAAGCTTTCTTT
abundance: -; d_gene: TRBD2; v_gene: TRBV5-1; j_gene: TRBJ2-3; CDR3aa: CASSLRLAGAGDTQYF; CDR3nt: TGCGCCAGCAGCTTGCGACTAGCGGGAGCGGGGGATACGCAGTATTTT
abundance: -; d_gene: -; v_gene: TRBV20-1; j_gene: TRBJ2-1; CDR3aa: CSAGGGGLARGEQFF; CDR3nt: TGCAGTGCCGGTGGTGGGGGGCTAGCCAGGGGTGAGCAGTTCTTC
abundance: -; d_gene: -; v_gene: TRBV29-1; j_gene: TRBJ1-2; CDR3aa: CSVVGREDGYTF; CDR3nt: TGCAGCGTTGTGGGGCGGGAAGATGGCTACACCTTC
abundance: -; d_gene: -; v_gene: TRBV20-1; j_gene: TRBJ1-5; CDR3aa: CSATRDTNSNQPQHF; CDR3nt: TGCAGTGCCACAAGGGACACTAATAGCAATCAGCCCCAGCATTTT
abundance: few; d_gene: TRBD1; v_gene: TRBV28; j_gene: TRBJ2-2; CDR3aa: CASSLGQGRGGELFF; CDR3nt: TGTGCCAGCAGTCTGGGACAGGGAAGAGGCGGGGAGCTGTTTTTT
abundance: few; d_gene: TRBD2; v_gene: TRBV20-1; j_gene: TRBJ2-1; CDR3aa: CSASGTSGGGVEQFF; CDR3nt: TGCAGTGCTTCCGGGACTAGCGGAGGGGGGGTGGAGCAGTTCTTC
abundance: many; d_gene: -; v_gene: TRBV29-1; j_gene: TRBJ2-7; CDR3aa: CSVLVRENEQYF; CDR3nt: TGCAGCGTTCTGGTCAGGGAAAACGAGCAGTACTTC
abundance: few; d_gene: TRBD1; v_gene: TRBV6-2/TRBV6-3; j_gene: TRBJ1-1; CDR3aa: CASRDRDTEAFF; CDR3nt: TGTGCCAGCAGGGACAGGGACACTGAAGCTTTCTTT
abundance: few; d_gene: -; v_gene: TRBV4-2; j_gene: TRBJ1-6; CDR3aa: CASSLRDPWNSPLHF; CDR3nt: TGTGCCAGCAGCCTCCGGGACCCATGGAATTCACCCCTCCACTTT
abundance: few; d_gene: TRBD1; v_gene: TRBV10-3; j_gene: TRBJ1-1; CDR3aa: CAIRGTAQNTEAFF; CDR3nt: TGTGCCATCAGAGGGACAGCCCAGAACACTGAAGCTTTCTTT
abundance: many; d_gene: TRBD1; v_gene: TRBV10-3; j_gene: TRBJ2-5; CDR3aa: CAISPGQQETQYF; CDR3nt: TGTGCCATCAGCCCGGGACAGCAAGAGACCCAGTACTTC
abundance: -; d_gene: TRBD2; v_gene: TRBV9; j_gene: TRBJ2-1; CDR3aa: CASSVEASGRGNEQFF; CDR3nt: TGTGCCAGCAGCGTAGAGGCTAGCGGGAGGGGGAATGAGCAGTTCTTC
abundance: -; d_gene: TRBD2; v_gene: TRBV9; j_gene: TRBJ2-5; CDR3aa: CASSVSGSRETQYF; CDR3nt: TGTGCCAGCAGCGTGAGCGGGAGCAGGGAGACCCAGTACTTC
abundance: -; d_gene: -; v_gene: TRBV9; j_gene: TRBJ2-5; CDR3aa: CASSDRKGAQETQYF; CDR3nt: TGTGCCAGCAGCGATCGGAAGGGTGCCCAAGAGACCCAGTACTTC
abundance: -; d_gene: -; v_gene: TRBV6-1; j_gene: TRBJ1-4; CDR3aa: CASSDGQTTNEKLFF; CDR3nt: TGTGCCAGCAGTGACGGACAGACAACTAATGAAAAACTGTTTTTT
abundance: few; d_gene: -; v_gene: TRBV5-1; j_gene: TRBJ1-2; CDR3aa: CASSEDNYGYTF; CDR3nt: TGCGCCAGCAGTGAAGATAACTATGGCTACACCTTC
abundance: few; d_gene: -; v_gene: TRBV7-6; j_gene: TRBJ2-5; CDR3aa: CASSLGVDGRQETQYF; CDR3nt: TGTGCCAGCAGCTTAGGCGTGGACGGTAGGCAAGAGACCCAGTACTTC
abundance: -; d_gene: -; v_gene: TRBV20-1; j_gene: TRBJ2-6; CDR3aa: CSAQGVGGANVLTF; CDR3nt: TGCAGTGCTCAGGGAGTGGGGGGGGCCAACGTCCTGACTTTC